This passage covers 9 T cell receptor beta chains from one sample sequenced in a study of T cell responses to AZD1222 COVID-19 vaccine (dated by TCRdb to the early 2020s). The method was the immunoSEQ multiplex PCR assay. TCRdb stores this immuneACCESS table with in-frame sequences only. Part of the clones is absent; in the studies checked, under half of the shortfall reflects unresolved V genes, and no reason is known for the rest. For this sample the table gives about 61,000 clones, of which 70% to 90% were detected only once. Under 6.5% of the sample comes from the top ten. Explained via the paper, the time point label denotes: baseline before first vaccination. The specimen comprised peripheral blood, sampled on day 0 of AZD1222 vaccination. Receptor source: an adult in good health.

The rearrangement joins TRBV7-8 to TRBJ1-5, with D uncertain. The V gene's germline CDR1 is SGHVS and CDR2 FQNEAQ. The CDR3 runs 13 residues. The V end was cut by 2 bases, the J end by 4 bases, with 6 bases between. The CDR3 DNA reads TGTGCCAGCAGCTTACAGGAAAATCAGCCCCAGCATTTT. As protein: CASSLQENQPQHF.

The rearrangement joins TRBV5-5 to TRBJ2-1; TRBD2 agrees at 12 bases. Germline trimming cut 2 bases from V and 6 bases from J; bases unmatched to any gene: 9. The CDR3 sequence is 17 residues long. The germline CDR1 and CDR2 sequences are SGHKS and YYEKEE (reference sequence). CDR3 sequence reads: CASSLTRWTSGANEQFF. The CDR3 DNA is TGTGCCAGCAGCTTAACAAGATGGACTAGCGGGGCCAATGAGCAGTTCTTC.

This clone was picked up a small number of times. The CDR3 sequence is CASSQTGSINSPLHF. CDR3 nucleotide sequence: TGCGCCAGCAGCCAAACCGGGTCCATCAATTCACCCCTCCACTTT. The chain employs TRBV4-1 and TRBJ1-6; D is ambiguous. The CDR3 is 15 amino acids. V dropped 2 bases and J dropped 7 bases, with 12 bases sitting between them. Germline assignment: CDR1 MGHRA and CDR2 YSYEKL.

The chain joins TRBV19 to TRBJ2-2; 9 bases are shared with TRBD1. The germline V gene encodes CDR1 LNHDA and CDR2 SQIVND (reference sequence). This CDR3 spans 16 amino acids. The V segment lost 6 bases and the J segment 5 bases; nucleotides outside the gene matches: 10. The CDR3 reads CASRSGRTGVTGELFF. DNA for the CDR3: TGTGCCAGTAGATCCGGGAGGACAGGGGTGACCGGGGAGCTGTTTTTT.

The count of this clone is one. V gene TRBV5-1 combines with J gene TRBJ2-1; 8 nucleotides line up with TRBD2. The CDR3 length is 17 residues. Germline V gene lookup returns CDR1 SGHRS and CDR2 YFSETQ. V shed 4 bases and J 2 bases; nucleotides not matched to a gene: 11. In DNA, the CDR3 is TGCGCCAGCAGCCCCATGAGGAGCGGGGGCCCCTACAATGAGCAGTTCTTC. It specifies CASSPMRSGGPYNEQFF.

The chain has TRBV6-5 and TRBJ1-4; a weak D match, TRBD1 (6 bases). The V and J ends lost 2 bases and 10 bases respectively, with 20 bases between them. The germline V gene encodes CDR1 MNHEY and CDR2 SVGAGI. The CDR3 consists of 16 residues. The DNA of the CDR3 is TGTGCCAGCAGTTACGGACTGGGGGCGCTTCGAGGAAAACTGTTTTTT. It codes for CASSYGLGALRGKLFF.

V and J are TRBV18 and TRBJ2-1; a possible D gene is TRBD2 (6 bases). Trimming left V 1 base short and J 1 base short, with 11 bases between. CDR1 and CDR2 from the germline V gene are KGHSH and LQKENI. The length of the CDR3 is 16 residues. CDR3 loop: CASSPRGVASYNEQFF. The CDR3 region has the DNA TGTGCCAGCTCACCACGCGGGGTCGCTTCCTACAATGAGCAGTTCTTC.

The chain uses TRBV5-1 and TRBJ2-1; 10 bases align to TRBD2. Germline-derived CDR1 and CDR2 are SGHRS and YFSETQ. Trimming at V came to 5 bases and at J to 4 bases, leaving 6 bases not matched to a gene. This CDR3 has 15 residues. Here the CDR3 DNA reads TGCGCCAGCAGTTTCATAGCGGGGGGATACAATGAGCAGTTCTTC. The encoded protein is CASSFIAGGYNEQFF.

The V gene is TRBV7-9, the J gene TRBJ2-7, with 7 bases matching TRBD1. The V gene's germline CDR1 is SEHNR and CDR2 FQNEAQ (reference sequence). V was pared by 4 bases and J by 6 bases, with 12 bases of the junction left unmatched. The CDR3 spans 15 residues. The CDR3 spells CASSSWGTVSSEQYF. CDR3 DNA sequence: TGTGCCAGCAGCTCATGGGGGACAGTCTCGTCCGAGCAGTACTTC.